These T cell receptor beta chains were read from a single sample in a study of post-analysis software for immune sequencing data. Using its own MiXCR run on the PCR reads, TCRdb lists one record per CDR3 protein. The sample lists hundreds of thousands of distinct CDR3 sequences; about 60% were seen once. Sequencing used blood. The receptor set was obtained from a girl aged 2 to 10 with multiple sclerosis. The CDR3 runs from the conserved cysteine through the conserved F or W. A D gene is named only where the DNA matches it firmly. Clone sizes are given selectively: once, few, many, or a class where the clone is expanded.

clone_size: -; d_call: TRBD2; j_call: TRBJ2-7; v_call: TRBV14; cdr3_aa: CASSTGQGGDEQYF; cdr3_nt: TGTGCCAGCAGCACGGGGCAGGGAGGGGACGAGCAGTACTTC
clone_size: few; d_call: -; j_call: TRBJ1-6; v_call: TRBV5-1; cdr3_aa: CASSDWTAGNSPLHF; cdr3_nt: TGCGCCAGCAGCGACTGGACCGCCGGGAATTCACCCCTCCACTTT
clone_size: -; d_call: TRBD1; j_call: TRBJ2-7; v_call: TRBV5-1; cdr3_aa: CASSLRTGEGHEQYF; cdr3_nt: TGCGCCAGCAGCTTACGGACAGGGGAAGGCCACGAGCAGTACTTC
clone_size: -; d_call: -; j_call: TRBJ2-5; v_call: TRBV9; cdr3_aa: CASSVAFGTEQYF; cdr3_nt: TGTGCCAGCAGCGTAGCATTCGGGACTGAGCAGTACTTC
clone_size: -; d_call: TRBD2; j_call: TRBJ2-1; v_call: TRBV10-3; cdr3_aa: CAISGGLAGERDEQFF; cdr3_nt: TGTGCCATCAGTGGGGGACTAGCGGGAGAAAGAGATGAGCAGTTCTTC
clone_size: -; d_call: TRBD1; j_call: TRBJ1-2; v_call: TRBV5-1; cdr3_aa: CASMPGPTGANYGYTF; cdr3_nt: TGCGCCAGCATGCCGGGCCCGACAGGGGCTAACTATGGCTACACCTTC
clone_size: -; d_call: -; j_call: TRBJ1-2; v_call: TRBV20-1; cdr3_aa: CSAREGRGGGYTF; cdr3_nt: TGCAGTGCTAGAGAGGGCAGGGGAGGCGGCTACACCTTC
clone_size: -; d_call: -; j_call: TRBJ2-5; v_call: TRBV4-3; cdr3_aa: CASSQEVVQPQETQYF; cdr3_nt: TGCGCCAGCAGCCAAGAGGTAGTGCAACCCCAAGAGACCCAGTACTTC
clone_size: once; d_call: -; j_call: TRBJ2-6; v_call: TRBV3-1; cdr3_aa: CASSQTLPAVRANVLTF; cdr3_nt: TGTGCCAGCAGCCAAACCCTCCCGGCGGTCAGAGCCAACGTCCTGACTTTC
clone_size: -; d_call: TRBD2; j_call: TRBJ2-3; v_call: TRBV29-1; cdr3_aa: CSVGDPAGADTQYF; cdr3_nt: TGCAGCGTCGGCGATCCAGCGGGAGCCGATACGCAGTATTTT
clone_size: -; d_call: -; j_call: TRBJ1-5; v_call: TRBV12-3/TRBV12-4; cdr3_aa: CASTPTRSNQPQHF; cdr3_nt: TGTGCCAGCACCCCAACCCGTAGCAATCAGCCCCAGCATTTT
clone_size: -; d_call: TRBD2; j_call: TRBJ2-1; v_call: TRBV7-2; cdr3_aa: CASSLVPLAGIEQFF; cdr3_nt: TGTGCCAGCAGCTTAGTACCCCTAGCGGGGATTGAGCAGTTCTTC
clone_size: few; d_call: TRBD1; j_call: TRBJ1-6; v_call: TRBV20-1; cdr3_aa: CSARGPGQYNSPLHF; cdr3_nt: TGCAGTGCTAGAGGTCCGGGACAGTATAATTCACCCCTCCACTTT
clone_size: few; d_call: TRBD1; j_call: TRBJ2-4; v_call: TRBV20-1; cdr3_aa: CSARDRGLFKNIQYF; cdr3_nt: TGCAGTGCTAGGGACAGGGGGCTTTTCAAAAACATTCAGTACTTC
clone_size: -; d_call: -; j_call: TRBJ1-2; v_call: TRBV20-1; cdr3_aa: CSATTSGQQVSYGYTF; cdr3_nt: TGCAGTGCCACTACATCCGGACAGCAGGTTTCCTATGGCTACACCTTC
clone_size: -; d_call: -; j_call: TRBJ2-1; v_call: TRBV6-4; cdr3_aa: CASRGAGPRFNEQFF; cdr3_nt: TGTGCCAGCAGAGGAGCGGGCCCTAGATTCAATGAGCAGTTCTTC
clone_size: few; d_call: -; j_call: TRBJ2-1; v_call: TRBV29-1; cdr3_aa: CSVEDGSSYEQFF; cdr3_nt: TGCAGCGTTGAAGATGGGTCTAGCTATGAGCAGTTCTTC
clone_size: few; d_call: TRBD1; j_call: TRBJ2-1; v_call: TRBV20-1; cdr3_aa: CSWDRATYNEQFF; cdr3_nt: TGCAGCTGGGACAGGGCGACCTACAATGAGCAGTTCTTC
clone_size: -; d_call: -; j_call: TRBJ2-3; v_call: TRBV3-1; cdr3_aa: CASSPLRGPRTDTQYF; cdr3_nt: TGTGCCAGCAGCCCACTGCGGGGGCCCCGCACAGATACGCAGTATTTT
clone_size: -; d_call: -; j_call: TRBJ2-7; v_call: TRBV5-1; cdr3_aa: CASSLLPLMAGTTYEQYF; cdr3_nt: TGCGCCAGCAGCCTACTACCCTTAATGGCGGGAACAACCTACGAGCAGTACTTC
clone_size: once; d_call: -; j_call: TRBJ2-1; v_call: TRBV4-1; cdr3_aa: CASSHAPRKYNEQFF; cdr3_nt: TGCGCCAGCAGCCACGCACCCCGCAAATACAATGAGCAGTTCTTC
clone_size: -; d_call: TRBD2; j_call: TRBJ2-3; v_call: TRBV7-9; cdr3_aa: CASSPGLAGDIDTQYF; cdr3_nt: TGTGCCAGCAGCCCTGGACTAGCGGGAGATATTGATACGCAGTATTTT
clone_size: -; d_call: -; j_call: TRBJ1-6; v_call: TRBV7-2; cdr3_aa: CASSLAQLPNNSPLHF; cdr3_nt: TGTGCCAGCAGCTTAGCCCAGTTACCCAATAATTCACCCCTCCACTTT
clone_size: -; d_call: -; j_call: TRBJ2-7; v_call: TRBV20-1; cdr3_aa: CSAYYEQYF; cdr3_nt: TGCAGTGCCTACTACGAGCAGTACTTC
clone_size: -; d_call: -; j_call: TRBJ2-1; v_call: TRBV11-2; cdr3_aa: CASSDSPGHEQFF; cdr3_nt: TGTGCCAGCAGCGACTCCCCCGGGCATGAGCAGTTCTTC
clone_size: -; d_call: -; j_call: TRBJ1-5; v_call: TRBV29-1; cdr3_aa: CSVVGKGAQHF; cdr3_nt: TGCAGCGTTGTTGGAAAGGGAGCCCAGCATTTT
clone_size: -; d_call: TRBD1; j_call: TRBJ2-1; v_call: TRBV5-1; cdr3_aa: CASSQRTGDFYNEQFF; cdr3_nt: TGCGCCAGCAGCCAAAGGACAGGGGATTTCTACAATGAGCAGTTCTTC
clone_size: -; d_call: -; j_call: TRBJ2-7; v_call: TRBV2; cdr3_aa: CASSEFLYEQYF; cdr3_nt: TGTGCCAGCAGTGAGTTCCTCTACGAGCAGTACTTC
clone_size: -; d_call: TRBD2; j_call: TRBJ2-1; v_call: TRBV5-1; cdr3_aa: CASSPGLAGVEESYNEQFF; cdr3_nt: TGCGCCAGCAGCCCCGGACTAGCGGGAGTAGAGGAATCCTACAATGAGCAGTTCTTC
clone_size: few; d_call: -; j_call: TRBJ2-7; v_call: TRBV6-2/TRBV6-3; cdr3_aa: CASSETPTYEQYF; cdr3_nt: TGTGCCAGTTCTGAGACACCCACCTACGAGCAGTACTTC
clone_size: -; d_call: -; j_call: TRBJ2-4; v_call: TRBV7-2; cdr3_aa: CASSLQGGSDIQYF; cdr3_nt: TGTGCCAGCAGCTTACAGGGGGGCAGTGACATTCAGTACTTC
clone_size: few; d_call: -; j_call: TRBJ2-1; v_call: TRBV5-5; cdr3_aa: CASSNEQFF; cdr3_nt: TGTGCCAGCAGTAATGAGCAGTTCTTC
clone_size: -; d_call: TRBD1; j_call: TRBJ2-1; v_call: TRBV9; cdr3_aa: CASSVGGTGSYNEQFF; cdr3_nt: TGTGCCAGCAGCGTAGGCGGGACAGGGTCGTACAATGAGCAGTTCTTC
clone_size: -; d_call: TRBD2; j_call: TRBJ2-3; v_call: TRBV2; cdr3_aa: CASNPTSGGWVSTDTQYF; cdr3_nt: TGTGCCAGCAACCCAACTAGCGGGGGTTGGGTTAGCACAGATACGCAGTATTTT
clone_size: -; d_call: -; j_call: TRBJ2-5; v_call: TRBV10-3; cdr3_aa: CASCGDRGETQYF; cdr3_nt: TGTGCCTCCTGCGGGGATAGAGGGGAGACCCAGTACTTC
clone_size: few; d_call: TRBD1; j_call: TRBJ2-5; v_call: TRBV20-1; cdr3_aa: CSYRDRARGLETQYF; cdr3_nt: TGCAGTTACCGGGACAGGGCTCGAGGTTTAGAGACCCAGTACTTC
clone_size: few; d_call: -; j_call: TRBJ2-1; v_call: TRBV11-2; cdr3_aa: CASSFQPGAFYNEQFF; cdr3_nt: TGTGCCAGCAGCTTTCAGCCCGGCGCCTTCTACAATGAGCAGTTCTTC
clone_size: -; d_call: TRBD2; j_call: TRBJ2-3; v_call: TRBV7-9; cdr3_aa: CASSLVTSPTDTQYF; cdr3_nt: TGTGCCAGCAGCTTAGTGACTAGCCCTACAGATACGCAGTATTTT
clone_size: -; d_call: TRBD2; j_call: TRBJ2-3; v_call: TRBV28; cdr3_aa: CASSSFGAGGQSPPDTQYF; cdr3_nt: TGTGCCAGCAGTTCCTTTGGGGCGGGGGGGCAGTCCCCACCCGATACGCAGTATTTT
clone_size: -; d_call: TRBD2; j_call: TRBJ2-3; v_call: TRBV20-1; cdr3_aa: CSATRPGLAPGTDTQYF; cdr3_nt: TGCAGTGCTACCCGGCCTGGACTAGCGCCAGGCACAGATACGCAGTATTTT
clone_size: -; d_call: TRBD2; j_call: TRBJ2-1; v_call: TRBV7-2; cdr3_aa: CASSWGASGGLLSYNEQFF; cdr3_nt: TGTGCCAGCAGCTGGGGAGCTAGCGGGGGGCTGCTCTCCTACAATGAGCAGTTCTTC
clone_size: -; d_call: -; j_call: TRBJ1-2; v_call: TRBV25-1; cdr3_aa: CASSESYKLAGYGYTF; cdr3_nt: TGTGCCAGCAGTGAATCCTATAAATTGGCGGGGTATGGCTACACCTTC
clone_size: once; d_call: -; j_call: TRBJ2-1; v_call: TRBV12-3/TRBV12-4; cdr3_aa: CASSFRLGAGAHNEQFF; cdr3_nt: TGTGCCAGCAGTTTCCGCCTTGGTGCGGGGGCCCACAATGAGCAGTTCTTC
clone_size: once; d_call: -; j_call: TRBJ2-3; v_call: TRBV29-1; cdr3_aa: CSVSWRADTQYF; cdr3_nt: TGCAGCGTTTCATGGAGGGCAGATACGCAGTATTTT
clone_size: -; d_call: TRBD1; j_call: TRBJ1-2; v_call: TRBV29-1; cdr3_aa: CSALTGTGTGYTF; cdr3_nt: TGCAGCGCGCTTACCGGGACAGGGACCGGCTACACCTTC
clone_size: once; d_call: -; j_call: TRBJ2-1; v_call: TRBV29-1; cdr3_aa: CSVAERDSSFF; cdr3_nt: TGCAGCGTTGCAGAACGGGACTCTTCGTTCTTC
clone_size: -; d_call: -; j_call: TRBJ1-2; v_call: TRBV12-3/TRBV12-4; cdr3_aa: CASTNREVGAYGYTF; cdr3_nt: TGTGCCAGCACAAACAGGGAGGTGGGTGCATATGGCTACACCTTC
clone_size: few; d_call: TRBD2; j_call: TRBJ2-7; v_call: TRBV27; cdr3_aa: CASSFSTSGSSEQYF; cdr3_nt: TGTGCCAGCAGTTTCTCCACTAGCGGGAGTAGCGAGCAGTACTTC
clone_size: -; d_call: -; j_call: TRBJ2-5; v_call: TRBV12-3/TRBV12-4; cdr3_aa: CASSLGPQDQETQYF; cdr3_nt: TGTGCCAGCAGTCTTGGTCCCCAGGACCAAGAGACCCAGTACTTC
clone_size: few; d_call: -; j_call: TRBJ1-2; v_call: TRBV7-9; cdr3_aa: CASTSSDEVNTF; cdr3_nt: TGTGCCAGCACCTCGTCTGACGAGGTGAACACCTTC
clone_size: -; d_call: -; j_call: TRBJ2-3; v_call: TRBV4-2; cdr3_aa: CASSLTREVTDTQYF; cdr3_nt: TGTGCCAGCAGCCTCACTAGGGAGGTCACAGATACGCAGTATTTT
clone_size: -; d_call: TRBD2; j_call: TRBJ2-1; v_call: TRBV6-1; cdr3_aa: CASRVAGGPNNEQFF; cdr3_nt: TGTGCCAGCAGGGTAGCGGGAGGGCCCAACAATGAGCAGTTCTTC
clone_size: -; d_call: TRBD2; j_call: TRBJ2-7; v_call: TRBV20-1; cdr3_aa: CSASPGGQYEQYF; cdr3_nt: TGCAGTGCTTCCCCGGGGGGTCAGTACGAGCAGTACTTC
clone_size: -; d_call: -; j_call: TRBJ1-5; v_call: TRBV7-8; cdr3_aa: CASSLVKAGRINQPQHF; cdr3_nt: TGTGCCAGCAGCTTAGTCAAGGCTGGGCGTATCAATCAGCCCCAGCATTTT